These 5 T cell receptor beta chains originate from one sample sequenced in a study of T-cell reconstitution after alpha-beta-depleted transplantation in children (dated by TCRdb to between 2015 and 2016). Explained via the paper, the treatment or condition label denotes: allogeneic hematopoietic cell transplantation with graft depleted of TCRalphabeta T cells and CD19 B cells. The method was PCR. Data came from an Illumina HiSeq 2500. Molecular barcoding was employed in the preparation of TCR libraries, with unique molecular identifiers being used to normalize TCRbeta repertoire quantification. TCRdb passed the public sequencing reads through fastp at Q25 and MiXCR, retaining productive beta sequences. Identical CDR3 proteins give one entry, which carries the most common genes and DNA. The sample includes about 250,000 distinct CDR3 sequences, with roughly a quarter observed a single time. The leading ten clones occupy about 4.8% of the sample.

The sample in question was PBMCs, mostly from graft donor cells, obtained 360 days after TCRalphabeta/CD19-depleted stem cell transplant. These receptors were obtained from a female patient aged 2-10 years who had a stem cell transplant for congenital amegakaryocytic thrombocytopenia, so the T cells may come from the graft donor.

This clonotype was found many times. The chain has TRBV29-1 and TRBJ2-6; D uncertain. V gave up 7 bases and J gave up 4 bases, with 14 bases separating them. This CDR3 spans 14 amino acids. The germline gives CDR1 SQVTM, CDR2 ANQGSEA. As DNA, the CDR3 is TGCAGCGCCTTATTGTGGCGAGGGGCCAACGTCCTGACTTTC. Translated: CSALLWRGANVLTF.

This clonotype was counted between two and nine times. The CDR3 sequence: CASSRTSGSNMNTQYF. The CDR3 DNA sequence: TGTGCCAGCAGCCGCACTAGCGGGAGTAATATGAATACGCAGTATTTT. The gene calls are TRBV7-2 and TRBJ2-3, with 11 bases that match TRBD2. V was clipped by 5 bases and J by 7 bases; unmatched bases: 11. CDR1 and CDR2 (germline): SGHTA, FQGNSA. The CDR3 has 16 amino acids.

This clonotype has only a few counts. V and J are TRBV11-2 and TRBJ2-7; D ambiguous. The V gene's germline CDR1 is SGHAT and CDR2 FQNNGV. This CDR3 has 14 residues. Trimming removed 2 bases at V and 3 bases at J, with 11 bases between. CDR3 residues: CASSLPGSHYEQYF. Here the CDR3 DNA reads TGTGCCAGCAGCTTACCGGGTTCCCACTACGAGCAGTACTTC. The whole variable domain, remainder taken from reference TRBV11-2 and TRBJ2-7, is EAGVAQSPRYKIIEKRQSVAFWCNPISGHATLYWYQQILGQGPKLLIQFQNNGVVDDSQLPKDRFSAERLKGVDSTLKIQPAKLEDSAVYLCASSLPGSHYEQYFGPGTRLTVT.

This clonotype occurred a few times. In DNA, the CDR3 is TGTGCCAGCAGCCAAGATGGGGTAAGGAATGGCTACACCTTC. This codes for CASSQDGVRNGYTF. The V call is TRBV3-1, the J call TRBJ1-2, with D unclear. Deletions cut 0 bases from V and 6 bases from J, with 11 bases between. Germline CDR1 and CDR2: LGHDT and YNNKEL (reference sequence). The length of the CDR3 is 14 residues.

This clonotype was recorded at least ten times. This sequence joins TRBV28 and TRBJ2-4; possibly TRBD2 for D (6 bases). This CDR3 contains 14 residues. Germline V gene data show CDR1 as MDHEN and CDR2 as SYDVKM. V was pared by 3 bases and J by 6 bases, with 12 bases between. The CDR3 region is CASSFPGVGNIQYF. CDR3 nucleotides: TGTGCCAGCAGTTTCCCGGGAGTTGGAAACATTCAGTACTTC.